A selection of T cell receptor beta chains follows, all from one sample in a study of OX40 agonist ivuxolimab in advanced cancers. Generated by immunoSEQ multiplex PCR, the TCRdb table keeps only in-frame clones and is missing some. The repertoire holds around 67,000 clones, 80% seen once, with more than 1% in the top ten. Material: CD4+ or CD8+ T cells sorted from blood, obtained in a trial of the OX40 agonist ivuxolimab. The receptors derive from an adult with an advanced solid tumor such as melanoma, head and neck, liver or kidney cancer. The CDR3 runs from the conserved cysteine through the conserved F or W. A D gene is named only where the DNA matches it firmly. The size entry is marked missing in some rows and otherwise reads once, few, many or a size class.

size: -; J: TRBJ1-2; V: TRBV28; D: -; DNA: TGTGCCAGCAGTTTATACGGGGGCGGAGGCTACACCTTC; CDR3: CASSLYGGGGYTF
size: -; J: TRBJ2-2; V: TRBV19; D: TRBD2; DNA: TGTGCCAGTAGTCAACTAGCGGGGGGCCGTTCCCCCGGGGAGCTGTTTTTT; CDR3: CASSQLAGGRSPGELFF
size: -; J: TRBJ1-5; V: TRBV19; D: -; DNA: TGTGCCAGTAGTATCGGAGTGAGTCGCCGAGATCAGCCCCAGCATTTT; CDR3: CASSIGVSRRDQPQHF
size: -; J: TRBJ2-2; V: TRBV25-1; D: -; DNA: TGTGCCAGCAGTGAACCCGTGGTTGGGTCACCAAACACCGGGGAGCTGTTTTTT; CDR3: CASSEPVVGSPNTGELFF
size: -; J: TRBJ1-2; V: TRBV6-5; D: -; DNA: TGTGCCAGCAGTGAGTTAGGCGAGGGCTACACCTTC; CDR3: CASSELGEGYTF
size: -; J: TRBJ1-2; V: TRBV2; D: TRBD1; DNA: TGTGCCAGCCATGAGCGGAGGGACAGAGCTTATGGCTACACCTTC; CDR3: CASHERRDRAYGYTF
size: few; J: TRBJ2-7; V: TRBV5-1; D: -; DNA: TGCGCCAGCAGCCCCAACCCGGGGGCGGACTACGAGCAGTACTTC; CDR3: CASSPNPGADYEQYF
size: few; J: TRBJ1-2; V: TRBV6-4; D: TRBD1; DNA: TGTGCCAGCAGTCCTGAGGCAGGGGGCAACTATGGCTACACCTTC; CDR3: CASSPEAGGNYGYTF
size: -; J: TRBJ2-7; V: TRBV4-1; D: -; DNA: TGCGCCAGCAGCCCCGCAGGGGTGTCCTACGAGCAGTACTTC; CDR3: CASSPAGVSYEQYF
size: -; J: TRBJ1-1; V: TRBV10-1; D: TRBD1; DNA: TGCGCCAGCAGTGGGCAACAGGGGATTGAAGCTTTCTTT; CDR3: CASSGQQGIEAFF
size: -; J: TRBJ2-7; V: TRBV6-1; D: -; DNA: TGTGCCAGCAGTGAAGGGAACAGGGTAAACGAGCAGTACTTC; CDR3: CASSEGNRVNEQYF
size: -; J: TRBJ2-5; V: TRBV25-1; D: TRBD2; DNA: TGTGCCAGCTCGTCCGGGGGGGTAGAGACCCAGTACTTC; CDR3: CASSSGGVETQYF
size: -; J: TRBJ2-7; V: TRBV5-1; D: -; DNA: TGCGCCAGCAGCGGAAACCTCCGGGAGTCAGGGGACTACGAGCAGTACTTC; CDR3: CASSGNLRESGDYEQYF
size: -; J: TRBJ1-4; V: TRBV18; D: -; DNA: TGTGCCAGCTCACCAGGGACCGCAGATGAAAAACTGTTTTTT; CDR3: CASSPGTADEKLFF
size: -; J: TRBJ1-2; V: TRBV7-9; D: TRBD1; DNA: TGTGCCAGCAGCCCCGGACAGGGAGGTGCCAACTATGGCTACACCTTC; CDR3: CASSPGQGGANYGYTF
size: -; J: TRBJ2-1; V: TRBV6-5; D: -; DNA: TGTGCCAGCAGCTTCACCTCCTACAATGAGCAGTTCTTC; CDR3: CASSFTSYNEQFF
size: -; J: TRBJ2-2; V: TRBV19; D: -; DNA: TGTGCCAGTAGTACACAGGGATTCGGGGAGCTGTTTTTT; CDR3: CASSTQGFGELFF
size: -; J: TRBJ1-4; V: TRBV5-6; D: -; DNA: TGTGCCAGCAGCCTCTCTGAAAAACTGTTTTTT; CDR3: CASSLSEKLFF
size: -; J: TRBJ1-1; V: TRBV19; D: -; DNA: TGTGCCAGTAGCTCTGGACAGCAAGGGAACACTGAAGCTTTCTTT; CDR3: CASSSGQQGNTEAFF
size: -; J: TRBJ2-3; V: TRBV6-1; D: TRBD1; DNA: TGTGCCAGCAGTCGACAGGGAAGCACAGATACGCAGTATTTT; CDR3: CASSRQGSTDTQYF
size: once; J: TRBJ2-4; V: TRBV30; D: -; DNA: TGTGCCTGGAGTGTCGGAGTCTTCCAAAACATTCAGTACTTC; CDR3: CAWSVGVFQNIQYF
size: -; J: TRBJ1-3; V: TRBV4-2; D: TRBD1; DNA: TGTGCCAGCAGCCAAGAGGAGGTGGGCAGGGGGCGAATTAGCTCTGGAAACACCATATATTTT; CDR3: CASSQEEVGRGRISSGNTIYF
size: -; J: TRBJ1-5; V: TRBV10-3; D: TRBD1; DNA: TGTGCCATCAGTGAGCCACCGGGACAGGGGGCGAGACAGCCCCAGCATTTT; CDR3: CAISEPPGQGARQPQHF
size: -; J: TRBJ1-2; V: TRBV4-1; D: -; DNA: TGCGCCAGCAGCCAAGGAAGTTGGGACTTCACACTCCATGGCTACACCTTC; CDR3: CASSQGSWDFTLHGYTF
size: -; J: TRBJ1-4; V: TRBV7-9; D: TRBD1; DNA: TGTGCCAGCAGCGCGGACAGGTTTCCTAATGAAAAACTGTTTTTT; CDR3: CASSADRFPNEKLFF
size: -; J: TRBJ2-5; V: TRBV9; D: -; DNA: TGTGCCAGCAGCCTATCCAGTGGTGAGACCCAGTACTTC; CDR3: CASSLSSGETQYF
size: -; J: TRBJ1-2; V: TRBV4-2; D: -; DNA: TGTGCCAGCAGCGAGGGCCCCAAGGACGATAACTATGGCTACACCTTC; CDR3: CASSEGPKDDNYGYTF
size: -; J: TRBJ1-4; V: TRBV5-1; D: -; DNA: TGCGCCAGCAGCTTGGGCAGCGGGCTTAATGAAAAACTGTTTTTT; CDR3: CASSLGSGLNEKLFF
size: -; J: TRBJ2-1; V: TRBV7-6; D: TRBD1; DNA: TGTGCCAGCAGCCCCCGGGACAGGGACAATGAGCAGTTCTTC; CDR3: CASSPRDRDNEQFF
size: -; J: TRBJ2-3; V: TRBV5-5; D: -; DNA: TGTGCCAGCAGCTTGGAAACAGATACGCAGTATTTT; CDR3: CASSLETDTQYF
size: once; J: TRBJ1-4; V: TRBV11-1; D: -; DNA: TGTGCCAGCAGCTTGGGGGAAGCAACTAATGAAAAACTGTTTTTT; CDR3: CASSLGEATNEKLFF
size: -; J: TRBJ1-1; V: TRBV6-6; D: TRBD1; DNA: TGTGCCAGCAGAACGACAGGGGACACTGAAGCTTTCTTT; CDR3: CASRTTGDTEAFF
size: -; J: TRBJ2-3; V: TRBV7-1; D: -; DNA: TGTGCCAGCAGCTCTATTGCTAGGACGGGGGCTGCCACAGATACGCAGTATTTT; CDR3: CASSSIARTGAATDTQYF
size: -; J: TRBJ2-3; V: TRBV7-8; D: TRBD1; DNA: TGTGCCAGCAGCGCAGGACAGGGACATAGCACAGATACGCAGTATTTT; CDR3: CASSAGQGHSTDTQYF
size: -; J: TRBJ1-6; V: TRBV30; D: TRBD1; DNA: TGTGCTTTCGAAACGGGACAGCAGAATTCACCCCTCCACTTT; CDR3: CAFETGQQNSPLHF
size: -; J: TRBJ1-5; V: TRBV6-4; D: -; DNA: TGTGCCAGCAGTGTAACAGGGAATCAGCCCCAGCATTTT; CDR3: CASSVTGNQPQHF
size: -; J: TRBJ1-1; V: TRBV7-2; D: -; DNA: TGTGCCAGCAGCCCGAATCTGTTTGGGAACACTGAAGCTTTCTTT; CDR3: CASSPNLFGNTEAFF
size: -; J: TRBJ2-1; V: TRBV4-2; D: TRBD2; DNA: TGTGCCAGCAGCCAAGTCCGTAGGCGGGGGGGCAGGGATGAGCAGTTCTTC; CDR3: CASSQVRRRGGRDEQFF
size: -; J: TRBJ1-6; V: TRBV23-1; D: -; DNA: TGCGCCAGCAGTCCTTCGACAGGTCCGTCCTATAATTCACCCCTCCACTTT; CDR3: CASSPSTGPSYNSPLHF
size: -; J: TRBJ2-3; V: TRBV18; D: -; DNA: TGTGCCAGCACTGGACCGAGCACAGATACGCAGTATTTT; CDR3: CASTGPSTDTQYF
size: -; J: TRBJ2-7; V: TRBV30; D: -; DNA: TGTGCCTGGAGTGAAACAGGTGGTTTCTACGAGCAGTACTTC; CDR3: CAWSETGGFYEQYF
size: -; J: TRBJ1-2; V: TRBV15; D: TRBD1; DNA: TGTGCCACCAGCAGACCAACCGGGACAGACGGAGGCTACACCTTC; CDR3: CATSRPTGTDGGYTF
size: -; J: TRBJ1-6; V: TRBV5-1; D: TRBD1; DNA: TGCGCCAGCAGCTCCAAGGGACAGGGTGGTTCACCCCTCCACTTT; CDR3: CASSSKGQGGSPLHF
size: -; J: TRBJ1-1; V: TRBV5-6; D: -; DNA: TGTGCCAGCAGCCTACTTCAGGGGTACACTGAAGCTTTCTTT; CDR3: CASSLLQGYTEAFF
size: -; J: TRBJ1-6; V: TRBV19; D: -; DNA: TGTGCCAGTAGTATAGAAGGACGCGGGGATTCACCCCTCCACTTT; CDR3: CASSIEGRGDSPLHF
size: -; J: TRBJ2-7; V: TRBV7-2; D: TRBD2; DNA: TGTGCCAGCAGCTTTGATGCTAGCGGGACCTTCACCTACGAGCAGTACTTC; CDR3: CASSFDASGTFTYEQYF
size: -; J: TRBJ1-1; V: TRBV5-6; D: -; DNA: TGTGCCAGCAGCGCCGGGACGGCGAACACTGAAGCTTTCTTT; CDR3: CASSAGTANTEAFF
size: -; J: TRBJ1-2; V: TRBV6-6; D: -; DNA: TGTGCCAGCAGTTACGTCGTCGGAAACTATGGCTACACCTTC; CDR3: CASSYVVGNYGYTF
size: -; J: TRBJ1-2; V: TRBV5-6; D: -; DNA: TGTGCCAGCTCTTATAGAAGGTCAGCTAACTATGGCTACACCTTC; CDR3: CASSYRRSANYGYTF
size: -; J: TRBJ2-1; V: TRBV19; D: -; DNA: TGTGCCAGTAGTATGACAGGTAACCTTTTCTCCTACAATGAGCAGTTCTTC; CDR3: CASSMTGNLFSYNEQFF
size: -; J: TRBJ1-3; V: TRBV2; D: -; DNA: TGTGCCAGCAGTGGCCAAGGAAACACCATATATTTT; CDR3: CASSGQGNTIYF
size: few; J: TRBJ1-2; V: TRBV27; D: -; DNA: TGTGCCACTTCGGACCTTTTGGGTGGCTACACCTTC; CDR3: CATSDLLGGYTF